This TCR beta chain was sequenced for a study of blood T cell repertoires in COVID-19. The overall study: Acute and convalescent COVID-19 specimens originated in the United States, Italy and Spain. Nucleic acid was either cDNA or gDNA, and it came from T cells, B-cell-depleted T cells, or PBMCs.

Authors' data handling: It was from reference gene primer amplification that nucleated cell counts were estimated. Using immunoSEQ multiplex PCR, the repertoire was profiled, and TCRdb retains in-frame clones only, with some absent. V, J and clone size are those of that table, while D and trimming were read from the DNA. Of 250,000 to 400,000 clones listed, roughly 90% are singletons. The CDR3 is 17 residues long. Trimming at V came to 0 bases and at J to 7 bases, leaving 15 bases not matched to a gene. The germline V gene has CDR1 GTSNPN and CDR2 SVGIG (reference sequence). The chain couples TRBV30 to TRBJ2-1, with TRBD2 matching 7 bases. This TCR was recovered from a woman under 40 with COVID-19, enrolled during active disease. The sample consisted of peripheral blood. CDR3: CAWSVAVSRGRRNEQFF. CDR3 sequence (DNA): TGTGCCTGGAGTGTAGCGGTCTCCCGCGGGAGAAGAAATGAGCAGTTCTTC.